This is a list of T cell receptor beta chains from one sample in a study of beta chain features in type 1 diabetes. The assay was immunoSEQ multiplex PCR, and TCRdb's table has in-frame clones only and misses some. The sample records more than 95,000 clones, around 16% being singletons. The sequenced sample was central memory CD4+ T cells from blood. The receptor set was obtained from a man aged 18 to 29 with type 1 diabetes. CDR3s include the opening cysteine and the closing phenylalanine or tryptophan. Clone size is not always given. Where it is, it says once, few, many or a class for expanded clones.

clone size,CDR3 length,V gene,CDR3 protein
many,11,TRBV7-2,CASSPWGEQFF
few,12,TRBV7-3,CASSLGDNEQFF
.,17,TRBV9,CASSVAPWGLGGETQYF
.,12,TRBV28,CASSLPLYEQYF
.,15,TRBV7-2,CASRIQGIGNQPQHF
.,13,TRBV2,CASSDLTGYGYTF
.,15,TRBV28,CASRPSGVGNQPQHF
once,15,TRBV16,CASSTGAENTGELFF
few,14,TRBV30,CAWSVGGDYNEQFF
many,15,TRBV18,CASSPQGGEIHEQFF
.,15,TRBV7-2,CASSLSSGIGYEQYF
few,18,TRBV4-1,CASSQGGCGGRRTDTQYF
few,13,TRBV2,CASSEEARSEQFF
medium-sized,15,TRBV7-9,CASSPSEGGGNTIYF
.,15,TRBV9,CASSVSLENTYEQYF
.,15,TRBV4-2,CASSQVGRATGELFF
few,15,TRBV13,CASSFQGRGYYEQYF
.,14,TRBV9,CASSPGTGDYEQYF
.,14,TRBV7-2,CASSLQTGDTEQYF
.,12,TRBV18,CASSPRGETQYF
few,15,TRBV9,CASSLTLRGDYGYTF
once,16,TRBV4-2,CASSQDLQRQGTEAFF